This paragraph reports one TCR beta chain. Its antigen is not identified. These data originate in a study of T cell responses to AZD1222 COVID-19 vaccine. Study-level findings and limits: With two AZD1222 doses given, Spike-specific TCR breadth and depth both rose. Baseline seropositivity characterized only a handful of AZD1222 recipients. Regions left unmutated in variants are reportedly the target of nearly half of spike-specific TCRs.

The germline V gene has CDR1 ENHRY and CDR2 SYGVKD. V lost 7 bases to trimming and J lost 4 bases, with 11 bases between them. The CDR3 extends over 13 amino acids. Profiled with immunoSEQ multiplex PCR; TCRdb holds only in-frame clones, not every one. This sample yields 65,000 to 95,000 clones, of which about 90% are seen a single time; 5.5% to 9% belongs to the top ten. The chain combines TRBV10-3 with TRBJ1-5; D is perhaps TRBD1 (6 bases). The receptor's source is an adult in good health. This specimen consisted of peripheral blood, obtained on day 0 of MenACWY control vaccination. CDR3 residues: CAIKTGPNQPQHF. The CDR3 coding sequence is TGTGCCATCAAAACAGGGCCGAATCAGCCCCAGCATTTT.